The 19 T cell receptor beta chains below were found in one sample sequenced in a study of T cells in Graves' hyperthyroidism and ophthalmopathy. Using RNA transcripts as the source, TCR beta CDR3 regions were amplified. The TCR CDR3 was amplified in a first-round RT-PCR using the HTBI primer set. TCRdb ran MiXCR on the multiplex PCR reads and lists one entry per CDR3 protein. The table has under 400,000 distinct CDR3 sequences, approximately 14% seen once; the top ten hold around 30%. The sequenced sample consisted of blood. Receptor source: a woman aged 18-35 years with Graves' hyperthyroidism that later progressed to Graves' ophthalmopathy.

V gene TRBV30 combines with J gene TRBJ2-1, with a tentative D call TRBD1 (6 bases). The J call may be in error: the DNA end matches TRBJ2-7 better. In germline, CDR1 is GTSNPN, CDR2 SVGIG (reference sequence). The CDR3 has 14 amino acids. The CDR3 coding sequence is TGTGCCTGGAGTGTTTGGACAGTGTACAATGAGCAGTACTTC. Amino acids: CAWSVWTVYNEQYF.

V is TRBV6-4 and J is TRBJ2-1; 8 bases fit TRBD1. The CDR3 covers 15 residues. The germline CDR1 and CDR2 sequences are MRHNA and SNTAGT. V was clipped by 7 bases and J by 6 bases; unmatched bases: 11. DNA for the CDR3: TGTGCCAGCACTCTGGGACAGGACCATCCCAATGAGCAGTTCTTC. Amino acids: CASTLGQDHPNEQFF.

This clonotype was counted ten times or more. This chain connects TRBV6-1 to TRBJ2-1; D unresolved. Germline V gene data show CDR1 as MNHNS and CDR2 as SASEGT. The CDR3 is 15 residues long. Deletions cut 5 bases from V and 0 bases from J, with 11 bases between. The CDR3 spells CASSPDALSYNEQFF. The CDR3 nucleotides read TGTGCCAGCAGTCCTGACGCCCTCTCCTACAATGAGCAGTTCTTC.

This clonotype was seen only a few times. This chain's CDR3 is CASSLYGAAQPQHF. The CDR3 DNA sequence: TGTGCCAGCAGTTTATACGGGGCCGCTCAGCCCCAGCATTTT. V usage is TRBV28 and J usage is TRBJ1-5, with D perhaps TRBD1 (5 bases). Germline CDR1 is MDHEN and CDR2 is SYDVKM. Trimming shortened V by 1 base and J by 6 bases, and 10 bases separated the two germline ends. This CDR3 is built from 14 residues.

With respect to this clonotype: This sequence may be a read error, since a much larger clone differs from it by one base. The rearrangement links TRBV11-3 to TRBJ2-3; D gene unclear. This CDR3 has 13 residues. V was trimmed by 5 bases and J by 9 bases, leaving 15 bases between them. Germline V gene sequence: CDR1 SGHNT, CDR2 YENEEA. The CDR3 nucleotides are TGTGCCAGCAGCCTCGGTCCGAGAAAAACGCAGTATTTT. This sequence encodes CASSLGPRKTQYF.

Many counts were recorded for this clonotype. The rearrangement links TRBV27 to TRBJ1-1; 8 nucleotides line up with TRBD1. Germline V gives CDR1 MNHEY, CDR2 SMNVEV (reference sequence). Trimming cost V 5 bases and J 11 bases; bases outside gene matches: 10. The CDR3 has 13 residues. The CDR3 protein is CASSTLTGEAAFF. The CDR3 coding sequence is TGTGCCAGCAGTACCCTGACAGGGGAGGCGGCTTTCTTT.

This clonotype was recorded many times. This chain uses TRBV2 with TRBJ1-2, with D tentatively TRBD1 (5 bases). Germline CDR1 reads SNHLY; CDR2 reads FYNNEI. The CDR3 is 16 residues long. The V and J ends lost 3 bases and 3 bases respectively, with 17 bases between them. The CDR3 spells CASSDRAGRYHYGYTF. Written as DNA, the CDR3 is TGTGCCAGCAGTGACCGAGCGGGGCGGTATCACTATGGCTACACCTTC.

The gene calls are TRBV7-8 and TRBJ2-1, with D tentatively TRBD1 (6 bases). Germline CDR1 is SGHVS and CDR2 is FQNEAQ. The CDR3 is 15 residues long. V lost 1 base to trimming and J lost 7 bases, with 14 bases between them. This CDR3 is CASSLGAGASNEQFF. In DNA form, the CDR3 reads TGTGCCAGCAGCTTAGGGGCAGGGGCATCTAATGAGCAGTTCTTC.

This clonotype was detected ten times or more. The chain employs TRBV27 and TRBJ2-7; either TRBD1 or TRBD2 may supply D (6 bases each). The V end lost 4 bases, the J end lost 2 bases, and 18 bases lay between the germline ends. The CDR3 contains 16 residues. Germline V gene lookup returns CDR1 MNHEY and CDR2 SMNVEV (reference sequence). The CDR3 is CASSYPPGGPAYEQYF. CDR3 nucleotides: TGTGCCAGCAGTTACCCCCCTGGGGGGCCCGCCTACGAGCAGTACTTC.

This chain connects TRBV5-1 to TRBJ2-2; tentative D call: TRBD2 (6 bases). Trimming pared 4 bases from V and 1 base from J, leaving 17 bases between. The CDR3 spans 17 residues. Germline CDR1 SGHRS, CDR2 YFSETQ. CDR3 in DNA: TGCGCCAGCAGCCCGCGATGGGGGGTAAAGAACACCGGGGAGCTGTTTTTT. It translates to CASSPRWGVKNTGELFF.

This chain joins TRBV5-1 and TRBJ1-2; D gene uncertain. The CDR3 contains 12 residues. Trimming removed 5 bases from V and 4 bases from J, with 9 bases in between. Germline V gene sequence: CDR1 SGHRS, CDR2 YFSETQ. DNA of the CDR3: TGCGCCAGCAGTTATACCACCTATGGCTACACCTTC. It translates to CASSYTTYGYTF.

Regarding this clonotype: A much bigger clone sits one base away, suggesting this may be a read error. J is TRBJ1-4 and V is TRBV2, with D possibly being TRBD1 (5 bases). CDR1 is SNHLY, CDR2 FYNNEI, per germline. The CDR3 consists of 13 residues. CDR3 loop: CASSPGPREELFF. As DNA, the CDR3 is TGTGCCAGCAGCCCAGGGCCTCGTGAAGAACTGTTTTTT. The variable domain in full, with the rest retrieved from reference TRBV2 and TRBJ1-4, is EPEVTQTPSHQVTQMGQEVILRCVPISNHLYFYWYRQILGQKVEFLVSFYNNEISEKSEIFDDQFSVERPDGSNFTLKIRSTKLEDSAMYFCASSPGPREELFFGSGTQLSVL.

This clonotype was picked up a small number of times. The chain couples TRBV4-1 to TRBJ2-1, with 12 nucleotides matching TRBD2. Unmatched junction bases numbered 6, after V lost 6 bases and J lost 6 bases. CDR3 length: 15 amino acids. In germline, CDR1 is MGHRA, CDR2 YSYEKL. CDR3 coding DNA: TGCGCCAGCAGTCGGACTAGCGGGACGAGCAATGAGCAGTTCTTC. Translating it yields CASSRTSGTSNEQFF.

At least ten counts were recorded for this clonotype. V usage is TRBV12-3 or TRBV12-4 and J usage is TRBJ2-1; 8 bases match TRBD2. J gave up 5 bases and V 1 base, and 7 bases lay outside the gene matches. This CDR3 spans 16 amino acids. CDR3 residues: CASSLGLANGNNEQFF. The CDR3 DNA is TGTGCCAGCAGTTTAGGACTAGCGAACGGAAACAATGAGCAGTTCTTC.

The chain combines TRBV4-2 with TRBJ2-2; D is possibly TRBD1 (7 bases). The CDR3 totals 17 residues. V was trimmed by 0 bases and J by 2 bases, leaving 13 bases between them. CDR1 and CDR2 from the germline V gene are LGHNA and YNFKEQ. CDR3 loop: CASSQDLRGANTGELFF. CDR3 nucleotides: TGTGCCAGCAGCCAAGATCTCAGGGGGGCCAACACCGGGGAGCTGTTTTTT.

This clonotype turned up a few times. This sequence joins TRBV24-1 and TRBJ1-5; D unresolved. Germline V gene data show CDR1 as KGHDR and CDR2 as SFDVKD. V was cut by 7 bases and J by 4 bases, with 16 bases left in between. The length of the CDR3 is 15 residues. The DNA for the CDR3 is TGTGCCACCAGAAATGCTGGAGTAGCAAATCAGCCCCAGCATTTT. This gives the protein CATRNAGVANQPQHF.

The chain combines TRBV28 with TRBJ2-7; 7 bases fit TRBD1. The length of the CDR3 is 14 residues. Germline loops: CDR1 MDHEN, CDR2 SYDVKM. V shed 0 bases and J 2 bases; nucleotides not matched to a gene: 1. The CDR3 nucleotides are TGTGCCAGCAGTTTATGGAGGGGGCCCTACGAGCAGTACTTC. Translation: CASSLWRGPYEQYF.

This clonotype has at least ten counts. The CDR3 DNA sequence: TGCAGTGCTGCTCGACAGGAAGGGACTGAGCAGTTCTTC. This gives the protein CSAARQEGTEQFF. This sequence joins TRBV20-1 and TRBJ2-1; perhaps TRBD1 as D (6 bases). The CDR3 has 13 amino acids. Per germline, CDR1 DFQATT and CDR2 SNEGSKA (reference sequence). V lost 5 bases and J lost 9, with 17 bases in between.

This clonotype was seen only a few times. J is TRBJ2-1 and V is TRBV20-1, with 12 nucleotides matching TRBD2. The CDR3 extends over 19 amino acids. Germline V gene data show CDR1 as DFQATT and CDR2 as SNEGSKA (reference sequence). V lost 2 bases to trimming and J lost 10 bases; unmatched junction nucleotides: 21. The chain's CDR3 is CSARLASGRGPLGREEQFF. The CDR3 region has the DNA TGCAGTGCTAGACTAGCTAGCGGGAGGGGTCCCTTGGGCCGGGAAGAGCAGTTCTTC.